This T cell receptor beta chain was recorded in a study of T cells expressing NK-cell markers. Overall study context: It was from sorted CD3+CD56+NKG2C+, CD3+CD56+NKG2C- and CD3+CD56-NKG2C+ T cells that TCR beta repertoires came.

After re-calling the 5' RACE reads, TCRdb lists one entry per CDR3 protein, DNA absent. Its listing shows 550,000 to 600,000 distinct CDR3 sequences. Sequenced: blood T cells: a sorted CD56 or NKG2C T cell subset, CD4+ or CD8+ T cells, or bulk PBMC T cells (not recorded which). The sequence derives from a man between 18 and 35 years old in good health.

CDR3 sequence reads: CASSPLGLAGTDTQYF. The gene calls are TRBV5-1 and TRBJ2-3; there is no DNA to check the TCRdb D call of TRBD2. The CDR3 has 16 amino acids. Germline V gene data show CDR1 as SGHRS and CDR2 as YFSETQ.